The clone carrying this T cell receptor beta chain occurred many times. Its antigen remains unknown. There were TCR beta CDR3 regions amplified from RNA transcripts. First-round RT-PCR targeting the TCR CDR3 was performed with the HTBI primer set. TCRdb passed the multiplex PCR reads through MiXCR, listing each CDR3 protein once. The sample comprises about 300,000 distinct CDR3 sequences, roughly 15% of which are singletons, and around 35% rests with the top ten. These data originate in a study of T cells in Graves' hyperthyroidism and ophthalmopathy. Findings and caveats of the study: Ophthalmopathy was model-predicted a median around 6.7 months pre-onset. Ophthalmopathy stood apart from stable hyperthyroidism in a 13 V-J model.

The CDR3 has 15 residues. Germline V gives CDR1 MDHEN, CDR2 SYDVKM. V lost 4 bases and J lost 3, with 13 bases in between. This receptor was identified in a young man with Graves' hyperthyroidism. The rearrangement links TRBV28 to TRBJ1-5; TRBD1 is a possible D gene (5 bases). The sequencing sample was made of blood. The CDR3 is CASSSGAGDNQPQHF. DNA of the CDR3: TGTGCCAGCAGTTCCGGGGCGGGCGACAATCAGCCCCAGCATTTT.